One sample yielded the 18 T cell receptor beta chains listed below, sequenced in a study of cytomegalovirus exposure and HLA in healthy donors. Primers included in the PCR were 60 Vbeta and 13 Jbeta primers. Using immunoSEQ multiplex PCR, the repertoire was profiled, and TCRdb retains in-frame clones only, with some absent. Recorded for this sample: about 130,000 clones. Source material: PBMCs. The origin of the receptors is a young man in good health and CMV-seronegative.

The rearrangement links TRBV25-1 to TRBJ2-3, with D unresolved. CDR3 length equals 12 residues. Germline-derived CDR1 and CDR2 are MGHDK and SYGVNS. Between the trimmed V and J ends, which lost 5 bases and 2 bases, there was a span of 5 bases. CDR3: CASSPFTDTQYF. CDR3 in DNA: TGTGCCAGCAGTCCCTTCACAGATACGCAGTATTTT.

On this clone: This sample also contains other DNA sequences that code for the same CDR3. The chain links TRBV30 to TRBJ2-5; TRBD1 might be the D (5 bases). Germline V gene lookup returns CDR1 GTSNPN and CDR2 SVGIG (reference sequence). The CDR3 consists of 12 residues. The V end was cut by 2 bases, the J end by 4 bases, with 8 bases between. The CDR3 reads CAWSRGGETQYF. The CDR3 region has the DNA TGTGCCTGGAGTAGGGGCGGAGAGACCCAGTACTTC.

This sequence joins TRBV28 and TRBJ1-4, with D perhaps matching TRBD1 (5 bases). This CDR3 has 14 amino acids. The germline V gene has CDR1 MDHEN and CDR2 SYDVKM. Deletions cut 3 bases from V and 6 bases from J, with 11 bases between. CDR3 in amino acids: CASSLGGGDEKLFF. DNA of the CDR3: TGTGCCAGCAGTTTGGGGGGAGGTGATGAAAAACTGTTTTTT.

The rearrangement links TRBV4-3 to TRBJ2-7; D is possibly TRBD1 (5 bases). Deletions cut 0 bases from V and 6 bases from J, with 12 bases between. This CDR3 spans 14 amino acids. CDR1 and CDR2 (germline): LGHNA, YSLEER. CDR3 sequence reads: CASSQDMVRGEQYF. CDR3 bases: TGCGCCAGCAGCCAAGATATGGTTAGGGGCGAGCAGTACTTC.

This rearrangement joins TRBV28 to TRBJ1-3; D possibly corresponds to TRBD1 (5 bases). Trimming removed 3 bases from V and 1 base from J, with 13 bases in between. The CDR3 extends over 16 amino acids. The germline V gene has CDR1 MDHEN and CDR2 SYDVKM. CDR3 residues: CASSFRGIGSGNTIYF. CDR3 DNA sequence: TGTGCCAGCAGTTTTAGGGGAATCGGGTCTGGAAACACCATATATTTT.

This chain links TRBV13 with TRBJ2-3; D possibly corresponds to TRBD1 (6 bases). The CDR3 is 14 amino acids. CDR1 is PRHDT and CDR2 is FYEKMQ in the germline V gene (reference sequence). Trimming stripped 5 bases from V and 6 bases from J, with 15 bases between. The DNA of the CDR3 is TGTGCCAGCAGCACAACAGGGAGAGAGGATACGCAGTATTTT. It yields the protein CASSTTGREDTQYF.

CDR3 sequence: CASSYDDRAYEQYF. The CDR3 bases are TGTGCCAGCAGTTACGACGACAGGGCCTACGAGCAGTACTTC. The gene calls are TRBV6-5 and TRBJ2-7; 7 nucleotides line up with TRBD1. V shed 2 bases and J 2 bases; nucleotides not matched to a gene: 3. Per germline, CDR1 MNHEY and CDR2 SVGAGI. CDR3 length: 14 amino acids.

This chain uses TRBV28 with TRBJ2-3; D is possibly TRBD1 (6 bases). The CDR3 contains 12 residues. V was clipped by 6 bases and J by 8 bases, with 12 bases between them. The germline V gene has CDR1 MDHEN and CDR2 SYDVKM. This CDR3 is CASSQTGGTQYF. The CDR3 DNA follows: TGTGCCAGCAGCCAGACAGGAGGTACGCAGTATTTT. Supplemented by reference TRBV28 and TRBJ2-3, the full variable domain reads DVKVTQSSRYLVKRTGEKVFLECVQDMDHENMFWYRQDPGLGLRLIYFSYDVKMKEKGDIPEGYSVSREKKERFSLILESASTNQTSMYLCASSQTGGTQYFGPGTRLTVL.

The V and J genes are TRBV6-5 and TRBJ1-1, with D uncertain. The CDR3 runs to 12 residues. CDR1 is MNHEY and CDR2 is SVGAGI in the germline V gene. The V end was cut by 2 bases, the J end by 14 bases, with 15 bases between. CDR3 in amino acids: CASSYGEGPGFF. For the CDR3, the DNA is TGTGCCAGCAGTTACGGGGAGGGCCCAGGATTCTTT.

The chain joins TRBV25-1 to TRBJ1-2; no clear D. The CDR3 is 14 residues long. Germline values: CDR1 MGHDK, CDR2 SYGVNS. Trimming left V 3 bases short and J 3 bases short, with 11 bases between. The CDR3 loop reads CASSDPATHYGYTF. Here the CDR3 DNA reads TGTGCCAGCAGTGACCCAGCGACGCACTATGGCTACACCTTC.

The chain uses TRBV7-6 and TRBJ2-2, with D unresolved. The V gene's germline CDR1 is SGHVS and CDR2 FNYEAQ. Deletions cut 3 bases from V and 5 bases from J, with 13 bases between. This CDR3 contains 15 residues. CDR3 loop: CASSFGSSPTGELFF. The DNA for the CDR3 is TGTGCCAGCAGCTTTGGGTCTAGTCCGACCGGGGAGCTGTTTTTT.

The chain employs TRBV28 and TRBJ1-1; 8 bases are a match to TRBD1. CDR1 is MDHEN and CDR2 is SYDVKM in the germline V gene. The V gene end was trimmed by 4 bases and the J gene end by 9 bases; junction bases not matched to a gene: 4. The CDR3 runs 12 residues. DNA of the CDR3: TGTGCCAGCAGTTCCAGGACAGGGAAAGCTTTCTTT. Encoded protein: CASSSRTGKAFF.

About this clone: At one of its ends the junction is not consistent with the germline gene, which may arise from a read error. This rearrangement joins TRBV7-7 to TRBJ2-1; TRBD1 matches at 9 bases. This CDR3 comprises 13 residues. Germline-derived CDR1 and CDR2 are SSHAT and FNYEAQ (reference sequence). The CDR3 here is CASSLTGGNEQFF. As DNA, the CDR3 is TGTGCTAGCAGCCTGACAGGGGGCAATGAGCAGTTCTTC.

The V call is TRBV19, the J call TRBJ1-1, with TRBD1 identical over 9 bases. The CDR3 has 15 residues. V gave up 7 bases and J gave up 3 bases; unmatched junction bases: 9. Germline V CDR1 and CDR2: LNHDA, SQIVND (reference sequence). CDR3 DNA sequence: TGTGCCAGTACCACAACCGGGACAGGGTACACTGAAGCTTTCTTT. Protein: CASTTTGTGYTEAFF.

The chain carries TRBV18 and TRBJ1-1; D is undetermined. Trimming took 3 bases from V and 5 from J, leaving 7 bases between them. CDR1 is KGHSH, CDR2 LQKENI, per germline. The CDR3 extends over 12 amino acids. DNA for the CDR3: TGTGCCAGCTCACCGCGGGAAACTGAAGCTTTCTTT. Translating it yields CASSPRETEAFF.

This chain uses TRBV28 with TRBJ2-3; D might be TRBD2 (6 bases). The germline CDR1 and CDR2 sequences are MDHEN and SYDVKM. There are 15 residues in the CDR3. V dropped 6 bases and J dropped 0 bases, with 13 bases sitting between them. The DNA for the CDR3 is TGTGCCAGCAGCGGACTCGGGAGTAGCACAGATACGCAGTATTTT. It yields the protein CASSGLGSSTDTQYF.

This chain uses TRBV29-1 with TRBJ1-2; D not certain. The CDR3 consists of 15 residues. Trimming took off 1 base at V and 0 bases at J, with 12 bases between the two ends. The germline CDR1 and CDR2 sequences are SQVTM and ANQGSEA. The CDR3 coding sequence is TGCAGCGTTGAAGTGCTAGGCGTCCCTAACTATGGCTACACCTTC. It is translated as CSVEVLGVPNYGYTF. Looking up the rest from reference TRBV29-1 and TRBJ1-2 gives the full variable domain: SAVISQKPSRDICQRGTSLTIQCQVDSQVTMMFWYRQQPGQSLTLIATANQGSEATYESGFVIDKFPISRPNLTFSTLTVSNMSPEDSSIYLCSVEVLGVPNYGYTFGSGTRLTVV.

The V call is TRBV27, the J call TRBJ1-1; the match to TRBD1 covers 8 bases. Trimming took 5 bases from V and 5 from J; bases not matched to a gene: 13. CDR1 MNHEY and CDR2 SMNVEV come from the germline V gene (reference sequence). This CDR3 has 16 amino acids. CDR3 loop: CASSTLRTGWGTEAFF. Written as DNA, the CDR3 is TGTGCCAGCAGTACCCTCCGGACAGGGTGGGGGACTGAAGCTTTCTTT.